Presented here are 28 T cell receptor beta chains from one specimen sequenced in a study of T cell responses to AZD1222 COVID-19 vaccine. Here immunoSEQ multiplex PCR was the method, and the copy in TCRdb shows in-frame clones only, minus some. The sample has roughly 130,000 clones; about 88% are singletons. This specimen was peripheral blood, taken on day 0 of AZD1222 vaccination. All receptors come from an adult in good health.

The V gene is TRBV3-1 (or the pseudogene TRBV3-2), the J gene TRBJ2-2; 9 nucleotides line up with TRBD2. The length of the CDR3 is 15 residues. Germline V CDR1 and CDR2: LGHDT, YNNKEL (reference sequence). After removal of 4 bases from V and 5 bases from J, the junction contained 5 bases not matched to a gene. The CDR3 sequence is CASSPGLAGTGELFF. The CDR3 nucleotides are TGTGCCAGCAGCCCGGGACTAGCTGGGACCGGGGAGCTGTTTTTT.

This clone was recorded once. The chain employs TRBV9 and TRBJ1-6; TRBD1 is a possible D gene (5 bases). V shed 4 bases and J shed 10 bases, with 9 bases lying between them. In germline, CDR1 is SGDLS, CDR2 YYNGEE. This CDR3 is 12 amino acids long. CDR3 protein: CASSLGVSPLHF. In nucleotides, the CDR3 is TGTGCCAGCAGCCTAGGGGTATCACCCCTCCACTTT.

This chain uses TRBV27 with TRBJ1-1; 8 bases are a match to TRBD1. This CDR3 comprises 14 residues. V dropped 4 bases and J dropped 5; count of bases not matched to a gene: 6. The germline V gene has CDR1 MNHEY and CDR2 SMNVEV (reference sequence). CDR3 in amino acids: CASSSRQGKTEAFF. The CDR3 DNA is TGTGCCAGCAGTTCGCGACAGGGGAAAACTGAAGCTTTCTTT.

The rearrangement uses TRBV3-1 (or the pseudogene TRBV3-2) and TRBJ2-7; possibly TRBD2 for D (5 bases). This CDR3 is 16 amino acids long. V gave up 0 bases and J gave up 2 bases, with 14 bases separating them. Germline V CDR1 and CDR2: LGHDT, YNNKEL (reference sequence). This CDR3 is CASSQEGDTRAYEQYF. Written as DNA, the CDR3 is TGTGCCAGCAGCCAAGAGGGAGACACCCGAGCCTACGAGCAGTACTTC.

The chain combines TRBV6-5 with TRBJ1-5; possible D gene TRBD1, 5 bases. The CDR3 is 16 amino acids. Germline CDR1 is MNHEY and CDR2 is SVGAGI. The germline V and J ends were trimmed by 4 bases and 0 bases, with 13 bases remaining between them. The CDR3 DNA is TGTGCCAGCAGTTTATCGGGGGTTGGTAGCAATCAGCCCCAGCATTTT. Translated: CASSLSGVGSNQPQHF.

The genes are TRBV7-2 and TRBJ2-1; 9 positions match TRBD2. CDR1 is SGHTA and CDR2 is FQGNSA in the germline V gene. This CDR3 is built from 15 residues. V lost 6 bases and J lost 9; bases outside the gene matches: 12. The CDR3 nucleotides are TGTGCCAGCAGGGGCGGGCTAGCGGGATCTATTGAGCAGTTCTTC. Amino acid sequence: CASRGGLAGSIEQFF.

This clone is a singleton in its sample. The V call is TRBV4-3, the J call TRBJ2-7; perhaps TRBD1 as D (5 bases). V lost 2 bases to trimming and J lost 3 bases, with 14 bases between them. The germline V gene has CDR1 LGHNA and CDR2 YSLEER. The CDR3 totals 15 residues. CDR3 in DNA: TGCGCCAGCAGCCAATCGACAGCGTCTTTCTACGAGCAGTACTTC. Its translation is CASSQSTASFYEQYF.

The chain couples TRBV5-4 to TRBJ1-2, with 9 bases lining up with TRBD1. Germline CDR1 reads SGHNT; CDR2 reads YYREEE (reference sequence). The CDR3 consists of 14 residues. The J segment lost 8 bases and the V segment lost 1 base, leaving 6 bases of the junction unmatched. CDR3 in amino acids: CASSLRDRERGYTF. CDR3 nucleotides: TGTGCCAGCAGCTTGCGGGACAGGGAGCGCGGCTACACCTTC.

The chain links TRBV3-1 (or the pseudogene TRBV3-2) to TRBJ2-2; 7 bases agree with TRBD2. Germline assignment: CDR1 LGHDT and CDR2 YNNKEL (reference sequence). With 0 bases clipped from V and 2 bases from J, the junction kept 3 bases outside the gene matches. The CDR3 consists of 16 residues. The CDR3: CASSQDWEGNTGELFF. The CDR3 DNA reads TGTGCCAGCAGCCAAGATTGGGAGGGAAACACCGGGGAGCTGTTTTTT.

V and J are TRBV6-1 and TRBJ2-1, with 9 nucleotides matching TRBD2. The V and J ends lost 6 bases and 0 bases, in that order; junction bases with no gene match: 9. The CDR3 has 17 residues. Germline lookup yields CDR1 MNHNS and CDR2 SASEGT. CDR3 residues: CASRERGGAFSYNEQFF. The CDR3 coding sequence is TGTGCCAGCAGAGAACGCGGGGGGGCCTTCTCCTACAATGAGCAGTTCTTC.

The rearrangement uses TRBV29-1 and TRBJ2-1; D gene ambiguous. CDR1 and CDR2 (germline): SQVTM, ANQGSEA. The CDR3 runs to 12 residues. The germline V and J ends were trimmed by 7 bases and 4 bases, with 11 bases remaining between them. CDR3 sequence (DNA): TGCAGCGGACAACCAGGATACAATGAGCAGTTCTTC. It translates to CSGQPGYNEQFF.

This chain uses TRBV5-4 with TRBJ1-5; a possible D gene is TRBD1 (5 bases). CDR1 is SGHNT, CDR2 YYREEE, per germline (reference sequence). Trimming shortened V by 1 base and J by 4 bases, and 9 bases separated the two germline ends. The CDR3 contains 14 residues. The CDR3 DNA follows: TGTGCCAGCAGCTTGTGGGGGTCAAATCAGCCCCAGCATTTT. The encoded protein is CASSLWGSNQPQHF. The full variable domain, with the rest looked up from reference TRBV5-4 and TRBJ1-5, is ETGVTQSPTHLIKTRGQQVTLRCSSQSGHNTVSWYQQALGQGPQFIFQYYREEENGRGNFPPRFSGLQFPNYSSELNVNALELDDSALYLCASSLWGSNQPQHFGDGTRLSIL.

V usage is TRBV27 and J usage is TRBJ2-2, with TRBD2 matching 8 bases. The V gene's germline CDR1 is MNHEY and CDR2 SMNVEV (reference sequence). J gave up 7 bases and V 8 bases, and 12 bases lay outside the gene matches. CDR3 length: 15 residues. The CDR3 reads CASRSTGGAGGELFF. Written as DNA, the CDR3 is TGTGCCAGCCGTTCTACCGGGGGGGCTGGCGGGGAGCTGTTTTTT.

The chain joins TRBV5-1 to TRBJ2-5, with a possible D match to TRBD1 (5 bases). With 6 bases removed from V and 1 base from J, the gap between germline ends came to 10 bases. The CDR3 runs to 13 residues. Germline V lookup: CDR1 SGHRS, CDR2 YFSETQ. The CDR3 DNA reads TGCGCCAGCAACGAGCAGGGCCAAGAGACCCAGTACTTC. This gives the protein CASNEQGQETQYF.

The gene calls are TRBV19 and TRBJ2-2; no definite D call. V was pared by 0 bases and J by 5 bases, with 13 bases between. Germline values: CDR1 LNHDA, CDR2 SQIVND (reference sequence). CDR3 length equals 16 residues. The CDR3 DNA follows: TGTGCCAGTAGTATAGATCCCCCCGACTTTACCGGGGAGCTGTTTTTT. It specifies CASSIDPPDFTGELFF.

This clone was detected once. The gene calls are TRBV6-6 and TRBJ1-5; D ambiguous. Germline assignment: CDR1 MNHNY and CDR2 SVGAGI (reference sequence). Trimming left V 2 bases short and J 4 bases short, with 9 bases between. The CDR3 is 14 residues long. The CDR3 DNA is TGTGCCAGCAGTTACGGGGAGACAAATCAGCCCCAGCATTTT. This gives the protein CASSYGETNQPQHF.

The sample holds one count of this clone. The J gene is TRBJ1-5, the V gene TRBV19; D not certain. Germline loops: CDR1 LNHDA, CDR2 SQIVND (reference sequence). V was pared by 2 bases and J by 4 bases, with 15 bases between. The CDR3 totals 16 residues. As DNA, the CDR3 is TGTGCCAGTAGTATACCGGAGGGTCCGGGAAATCAGCCCCAGCATTTT. This codes for CASSIPEGPGNQPQHF.

This sequence joins TRBV9 and TRBJ2-7; 7 bases agree with TRBD2. V lost 0 bases, J lost 7 bases, and 10 bases stayed unmatched. This CDR3 is 15 amino acids long. Germline lookup yields CDR1 SGDLS and CDR2 YYNGEE. CDR3 sequence reads: CASSVGAGATGEQYF. As DNA, the CDR3 is TGTGCCAGCAGCGTAGGGGCGGGAGCGACCGGAGAGCAGTACTTC.

The genes are TRBV6-5 and TRBJ2-1; no clear D. This CDR3 has 15 amino acids. The germline gives CDR1 MNHEY, CDR2 SVGAGI. Trimming stripped 6 bases from V and 0 bases from J, with 12 bases between. The CDR3 loop reads CASSQRQSSYNEQFF. Written as DNA, the CDR3 is TGTGCCAGCAGCCAACGCCAGTCCTCCTACAATGAGCAGTTCTTC.

This clone was seen once. The genes are TRBV7-8 and TRBJ2-1; a weak D match, TRBD2 (5 bases). This CDR3 region has 14 residues. Looked up from germline, CDR1 is SGHVS and CDR2 is FQNEAQ. The V and J ends lost 1 base and 6 bases respectively, with 10 bases between them. CDR3 sequence: CASSLGLAGNEQFF. For the CDR3, the DNA is TGTGCCAGCAGCTTAGGCTTGGCGGGCAATGAGCAGTTCTTC.

This chain's CDR3 is CASSPGAGTLGNYGYTF. The CDR3 DNA reads TGTGCCAGCTCACCAGGGGCCGGGACACTCGGTAACTATGGCTACACCTTC. The chain recombines TRBV18 with TRBJ1-2; D perhaps matches TRBD1 (6 bases). CDR3 length equals 17 residues. CDR1 is KGHSH and CDR2 is LQKENI in the germline V gene. Trimming stripped 2 bases from V and 1 base from J, with 17 bases between.

This chain connects TRBV2 to TRBJ1-6; maybe TRBD1 (5 bases). CDR1 and CDR2 from the germline V gene are SNHLY and FYNNEI. The CDR3 contains 16 residues. The ends were cut back, 6 bases at V and 5 bases at J, with 17 bases in the middle. This chain's CDR3 is CASRNRGGSDNSPLHF. The DNA of the CDR3 is TGTGCCAGCAGAAACCGGGGGGGATCGGATAATTCACCCCTCCACTTT.

This chain uses TRBV7-9 with TRBJ1-5; D is ambiguous. The CDR3 is 13 residues long. Per germline, CDR1 SEHNR and CDR2 FQNEAQ (reference sequence). The V gene lost 7 bases and the J gene lost 3 bases, with 10 bases spanning the gap. The CDR3 here is CASTLGINQPQHF. For the CDR3, the DNA is TGTGCCAGCACGCTAGGAATCAATCAGCCCCAGCATTTT. The full variable domain, rest sourced from reference TRBV7-9 and TRBJ1-5, is DTGVSQNPRHKITKRGQNVTFRCDPISEHNRLYWYRQTLGQGPEFLTYFQNEAQLEKSRLLSDRFSAERPKGSFSTLEIQRTEQGDSAMYLCASTLGINQPQHFGDGTRLSIL.

This sequence joins TRBV14 and TRBJ2-3; unclear D gene. Germline values: CDR1 SGHDN, CDR2 FVKESK. V lost 3 bases, J lost 11 bases, and 18 bases lay in between. The CDR3 loop spans 14 amino acids. The CDR3 sequence: CASSQDLGGVMQYF. CDR3 in DNA: TGTGCCAGCAGCCAGGATTTAGGTGGGGTGATGCAGTATTTT.

The CDR3 sequence is CASSLSLNRNGYTF. The DNA for the CDR3 is TGCGCCAGCAGCTTGTCATTGAACCGAAATGGCTACACCTTC. The chain is built from TRBV5-1 and TRBJ1-2; no clear D. There are 14 residues in the CDR3. CDR1 is SGHRS and CDR2 is YFSETQ in the germline V gene. The V end lost 1 base, the J end lost 6 bases, and 13 bases lay between the germline ends.

The chain links TRBV15 to TRBJ2-7; D uncertain. CDR1 LNHNV and CDR2 YYDKDF come from the germline V gene (reference sequence). This CDR3 contains 15 residues. Trimming cost V 7 bases and J 2 bases, with 18 bases left between them. CDR3 region: CATTFGRVGPYEQYF. CDR3 DNA: TGTGCCACCACCTTCGGAAGAGTCGGCCCCTACGAGCAGTACTTC.

This chain connects TRBV7-9 to TRBJ1-3; D may be TRBD1 (6 bases). CDR1 is SEHNR, CDR2 FQNEAQ, per germline (reference sequence). The V end was cut by 3 bases, the J end by 2 bases, with 11 bases between. This CDR3 has 15 amino acids. The CDR3, as DNA: TGTGCCAGCAGCTTGCAGGGGACTGCTGGAAACACCATATATTTT. Translated, it gives CASSLQGTAGNTIYF.

This clone was seen only once. This rearrangement joins TRBV4-3 to TRBJ2-3; D could derive from TRBD1 or TRBD2 (5 bases each). The CDR3 has 15 amino acids. Germline CDR1 reads LGHNA; CDR2 reads YSLEER. The V and J ends lost 0 bases and 1 base respectively, with 8 bases between them. For the CDR3, the DNA is TGCGCCAGCAGCCAAGAGGGACGGCGCACAGATACGCAGTATTTT. This gives the protein CASSQEGRRTDTQYF.